This T cell receptor beta chain was profiled in a study of blood T cell repertoires in COVID-19. On the study more broadly: The United States, Italy and Spain were the sources of the acute and convalescent COVID-19 samples.

Authors' data handling: By means of reference gene primer amplification, nucleated cell counts were estimated. Here immunoSEQ multiplex PCR was the method, and the copy in TCRdb shows in-frame clones only, minus some. V, J and clone size derive from that table, while D and trimming were established from the DNA sequence. The repertoire has hundreds of thousands of clones, roughly nine tenths of them found once; the top ten carry about 2%. Germline V gene data show CDR1 as LNHDA and CDR2 as SQIVND (reference sequence). The length of the CDR3 is 14 residues. The germline V and J ends were trimmed by 4 bases and 2 bases, with 9 bases remaining between them.

Sequencing input: peripheral blood. The TCR was taken from a woman in her thirties with COVID-19, enrolled during active disease. The V and J genes are TRBV19 and TRBJ1-5, with D perhaps TRBD1 (6 bases). The CDR3 coding sequence is TGTGCCAGTAGTACCCCAGGGGGCAATCAGCCCCAGCATTTT. Translated, it gives CASSTPGGNQPQHF.